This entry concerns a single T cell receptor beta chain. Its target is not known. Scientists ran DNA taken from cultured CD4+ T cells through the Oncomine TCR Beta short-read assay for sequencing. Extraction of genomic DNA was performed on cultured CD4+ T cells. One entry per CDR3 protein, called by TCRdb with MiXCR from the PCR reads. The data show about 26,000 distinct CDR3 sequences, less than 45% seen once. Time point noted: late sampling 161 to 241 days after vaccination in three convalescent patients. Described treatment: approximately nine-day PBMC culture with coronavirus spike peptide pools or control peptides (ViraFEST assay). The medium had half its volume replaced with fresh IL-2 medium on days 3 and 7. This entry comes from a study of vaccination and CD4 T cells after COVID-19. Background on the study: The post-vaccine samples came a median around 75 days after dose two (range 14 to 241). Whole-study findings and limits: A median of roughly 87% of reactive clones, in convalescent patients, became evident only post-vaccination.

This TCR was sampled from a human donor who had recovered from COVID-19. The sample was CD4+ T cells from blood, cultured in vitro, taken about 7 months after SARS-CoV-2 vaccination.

In DNA, the CDR3 is TGTGCCAGCAGCCCAGGAGGTGCCTTGGGGGATGAGCAGTTCTTC. Protein product: CASSPGGALGDEQFF. The genes are TRBV5-4 and TRBJ2-1; D is perhaps TRBD1 or TRBD2 (5 bases each). CDR3 length equals 15 residues. The V and J ends lost 4 bases and 8 bases respectively, with 19 bases between them. Germline loops: CDR1 SGHNT, CDR2 YYREEE (reference sequence).